This T cell receptor (beta chain) was profiled in a study of cytomegalovirus exposure and HLA in healthy donors. The CDR3 spans 16 residues. Germline lookup yields CDR1 ENHRY and CDR2 SYGVKD. J was trimmed by 2 bases and V by 3 bases; bases with no gene match: 5. General study findings and limits: An Asian-associated ancestry cluster reportedly showed fewer N-insertions than the approximately 670-donor mean in a later analysis. With later analysis, a missense DCLRE1C variant became linked to TCR beta V- and J-gene trimming. A prior analysis recorded that most TCR beta V segments were productive about 90% or about 30% of the time.

PCR used 60 Vbeta primers and 13 Jbeta primers. The data were produced by immunoSEQ multiplex PCR, yet TCRdb's version contains in-frame clones alone and is incomplete. The sample consists of approximately 190,000 clones, more than 65% of them appearing once. With regard to this clone: The antigen remains unidentified.

This clonotype originated in a man aged 40-49 years in good health and CMV-seropositive. The sequenced sample was PBMCs. The chain carries TRBV10-3 and TRBJ1-5; TRBD1 matches 9 bases. The CDR3 loop reads CAISEGTGWGNQPQHF. CDR3 DNA sequence: TGTGCCATCAGTGAAGGGACAGGGTGGGGCAATCAGCCCCAGCATTTT.